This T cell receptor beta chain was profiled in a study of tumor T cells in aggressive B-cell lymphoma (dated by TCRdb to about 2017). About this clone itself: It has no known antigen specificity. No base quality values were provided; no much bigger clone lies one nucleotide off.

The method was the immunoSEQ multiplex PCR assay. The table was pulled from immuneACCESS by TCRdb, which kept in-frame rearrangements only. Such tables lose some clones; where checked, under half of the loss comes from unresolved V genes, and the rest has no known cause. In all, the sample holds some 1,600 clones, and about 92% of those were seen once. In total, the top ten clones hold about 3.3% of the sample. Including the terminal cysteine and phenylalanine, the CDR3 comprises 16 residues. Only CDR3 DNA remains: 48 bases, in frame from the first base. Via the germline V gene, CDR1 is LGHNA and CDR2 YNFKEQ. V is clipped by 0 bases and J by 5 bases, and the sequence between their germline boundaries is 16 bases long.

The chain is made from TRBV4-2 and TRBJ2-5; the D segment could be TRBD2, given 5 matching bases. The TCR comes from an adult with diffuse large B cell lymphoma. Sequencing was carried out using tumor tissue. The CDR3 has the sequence CASSQEGGLATETQYF. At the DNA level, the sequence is TGTGCCAGCAGCCAAGAAGGAGGCCTAGCAACGGAGACCCAGTACTTC.